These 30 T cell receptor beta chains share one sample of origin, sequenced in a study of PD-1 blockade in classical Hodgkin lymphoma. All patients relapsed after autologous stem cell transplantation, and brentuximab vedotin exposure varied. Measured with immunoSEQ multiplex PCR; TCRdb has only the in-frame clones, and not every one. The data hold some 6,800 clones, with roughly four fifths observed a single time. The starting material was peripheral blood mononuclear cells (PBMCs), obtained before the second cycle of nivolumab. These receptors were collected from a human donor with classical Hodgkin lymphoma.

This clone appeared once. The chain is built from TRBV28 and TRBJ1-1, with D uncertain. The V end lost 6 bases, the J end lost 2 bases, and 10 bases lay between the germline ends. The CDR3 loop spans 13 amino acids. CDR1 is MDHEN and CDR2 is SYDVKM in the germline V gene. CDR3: CASRLSRNTEAFF. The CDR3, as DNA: TGTGCCAGCAGGTTGAGTAGAAACACTGAAGCTTTCTTT.

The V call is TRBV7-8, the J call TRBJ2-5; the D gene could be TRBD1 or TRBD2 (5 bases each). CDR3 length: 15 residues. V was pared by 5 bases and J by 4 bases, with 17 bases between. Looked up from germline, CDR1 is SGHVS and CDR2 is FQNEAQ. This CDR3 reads CASSPRGMPSETQYF. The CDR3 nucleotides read TGTGCCAGCAGCCCCCGGGGCATGCCTTCAGAGACCCAGTACTTC.

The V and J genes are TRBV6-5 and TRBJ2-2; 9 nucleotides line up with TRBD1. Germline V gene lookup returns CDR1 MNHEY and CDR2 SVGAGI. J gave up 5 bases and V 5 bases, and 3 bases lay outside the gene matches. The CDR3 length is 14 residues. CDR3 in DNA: TGTGCCAGCAGTCCCGGGACAGGGACCGGGGAGCTGTTTTTT. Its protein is CASSPGTGTGELFF.

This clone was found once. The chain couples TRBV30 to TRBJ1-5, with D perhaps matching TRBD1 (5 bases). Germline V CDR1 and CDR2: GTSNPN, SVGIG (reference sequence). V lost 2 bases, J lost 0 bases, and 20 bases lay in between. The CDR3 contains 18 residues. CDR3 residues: CAWSPERGGDYSNQPQHF. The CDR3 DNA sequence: TGTGCCTGGAGTCCCGAGCGGGGGGGGGATTATAGCAATCAGCCCCAGCATTTT.

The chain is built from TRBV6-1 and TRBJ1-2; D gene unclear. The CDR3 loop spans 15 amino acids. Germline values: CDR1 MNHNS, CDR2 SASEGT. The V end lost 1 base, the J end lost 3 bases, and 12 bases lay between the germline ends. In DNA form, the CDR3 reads TGTGCCAGCAGTGAAGTCAGTGGAACCTACTATGGCTACACCTTC. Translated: CASSEVSGTYYGYTF.

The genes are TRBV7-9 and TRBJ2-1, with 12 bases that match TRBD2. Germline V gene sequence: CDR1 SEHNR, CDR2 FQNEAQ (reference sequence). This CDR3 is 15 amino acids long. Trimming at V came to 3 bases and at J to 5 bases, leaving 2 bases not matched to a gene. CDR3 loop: CASSFWTSGNNEQFF. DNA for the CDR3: TGTGCCAGCAGCTTTTGGACTAGCGGGAACAATGAGCAGTTCTTC.

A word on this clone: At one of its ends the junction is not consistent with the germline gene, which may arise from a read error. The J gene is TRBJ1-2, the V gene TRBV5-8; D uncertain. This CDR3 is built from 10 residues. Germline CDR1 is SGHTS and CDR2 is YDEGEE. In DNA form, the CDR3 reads TGTGCCAGCACAAGTGGTTTGGCGAGCTTC. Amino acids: CASTSGLASF.

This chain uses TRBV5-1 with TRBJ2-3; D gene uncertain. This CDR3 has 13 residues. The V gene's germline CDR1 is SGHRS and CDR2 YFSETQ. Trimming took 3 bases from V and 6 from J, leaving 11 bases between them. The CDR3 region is CASSSLLTDTQYF. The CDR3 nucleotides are TGCGCCAGCAGCTCGCTACTTACTGATACGCAGTATTTT.

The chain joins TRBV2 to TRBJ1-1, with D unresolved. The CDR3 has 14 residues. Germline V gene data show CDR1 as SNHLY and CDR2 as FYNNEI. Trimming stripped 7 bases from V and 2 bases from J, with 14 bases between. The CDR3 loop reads CASTRNGRNTEAFF. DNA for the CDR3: TGTGCCAGCACTAGAAACGGTAGAAACACTGAAGCTTTCTTT.

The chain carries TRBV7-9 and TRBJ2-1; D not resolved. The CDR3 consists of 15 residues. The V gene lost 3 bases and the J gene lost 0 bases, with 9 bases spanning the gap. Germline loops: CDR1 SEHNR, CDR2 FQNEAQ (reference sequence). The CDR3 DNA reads TGTGCCAGCAGCTTGTCGCTTCACTCCTACAATGAGCAGTTCTTC. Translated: CASSLSLHSYNEQFF.

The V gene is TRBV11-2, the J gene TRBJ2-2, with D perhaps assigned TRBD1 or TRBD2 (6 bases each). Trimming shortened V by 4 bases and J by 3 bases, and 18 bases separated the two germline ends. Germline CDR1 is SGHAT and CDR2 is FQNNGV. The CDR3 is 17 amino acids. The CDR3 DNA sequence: TGTGCCAGCAGCTCGAGTTGGGGGGCGCGGTACACCGGGGAGCTGTTTTTT. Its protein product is CASSSSWGARYTGELFF.

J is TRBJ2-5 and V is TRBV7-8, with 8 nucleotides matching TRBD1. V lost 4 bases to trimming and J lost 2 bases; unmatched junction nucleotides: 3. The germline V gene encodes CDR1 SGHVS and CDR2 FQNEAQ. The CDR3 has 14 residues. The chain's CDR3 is CASSSTGGQETQYF. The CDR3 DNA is TGTGCCAGCAGCTCTACAGGGGGGCAAGAGACCCAGTACTTC.

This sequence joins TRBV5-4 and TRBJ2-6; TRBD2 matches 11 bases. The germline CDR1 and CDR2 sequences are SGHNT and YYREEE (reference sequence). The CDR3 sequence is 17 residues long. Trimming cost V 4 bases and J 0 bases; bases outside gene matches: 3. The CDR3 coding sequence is TGTGCCAGCAGCCTACTAGCGGGAGTCTCTGGGGCCAACGTCCTGACTTTC. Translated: CASSLLAGVSGANVLTF.

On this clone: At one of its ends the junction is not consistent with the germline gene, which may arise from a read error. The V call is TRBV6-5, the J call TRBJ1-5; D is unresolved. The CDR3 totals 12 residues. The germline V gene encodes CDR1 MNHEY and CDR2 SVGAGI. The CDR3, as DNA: TGTTCCAGCAGTTACTCTCTTGTGCCCCAGCATTTT. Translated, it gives CSSSYSLVPQHF.

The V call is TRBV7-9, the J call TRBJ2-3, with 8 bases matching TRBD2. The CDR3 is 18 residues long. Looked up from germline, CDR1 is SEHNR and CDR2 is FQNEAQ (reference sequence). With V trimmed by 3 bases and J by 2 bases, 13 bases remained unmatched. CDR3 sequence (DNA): TGTGCCAGCAGCTTGGGCCCCACGCGGCGGGAGGCCACAGATACGCAGTATTTT. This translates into CASSLGPTRREATDTQYF.

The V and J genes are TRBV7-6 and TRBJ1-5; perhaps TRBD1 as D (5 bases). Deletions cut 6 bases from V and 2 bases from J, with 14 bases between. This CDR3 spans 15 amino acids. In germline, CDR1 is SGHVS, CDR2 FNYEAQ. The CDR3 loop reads CASSPAGEGNQPQHF. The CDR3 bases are TGTGCCAGCAGTCCGGCGGGGGAGGGCAATCAGCCCCAGCATTTT.

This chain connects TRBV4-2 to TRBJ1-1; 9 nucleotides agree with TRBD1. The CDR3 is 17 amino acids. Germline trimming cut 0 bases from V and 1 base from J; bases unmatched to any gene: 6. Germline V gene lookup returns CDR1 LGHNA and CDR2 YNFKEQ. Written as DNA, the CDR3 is TGTGCCAGCAGCCAAGATCGGACAGGGGCGTCGAACACTGAAGCTTTCTTT. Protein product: CASSQDRTGASNTEAFF.

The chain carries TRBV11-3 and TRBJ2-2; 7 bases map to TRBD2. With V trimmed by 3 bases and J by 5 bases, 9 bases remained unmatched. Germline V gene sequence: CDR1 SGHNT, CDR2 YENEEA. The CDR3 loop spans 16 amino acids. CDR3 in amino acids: CASSLGLAEGTGELFF. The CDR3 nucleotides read TGTGCCAGCAGCTTGGGGCTAGCGGAGGGGACCGGGGAGCTGTTTTTT.

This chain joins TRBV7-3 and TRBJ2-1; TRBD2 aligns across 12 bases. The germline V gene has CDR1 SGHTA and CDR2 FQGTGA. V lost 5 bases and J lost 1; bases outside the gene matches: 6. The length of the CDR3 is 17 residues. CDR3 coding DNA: TGTGCCAGCAGCCCGGGACTAGCGGGCCTTTCCTACAATGAGCAGTTCTTC. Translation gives CASSPGLAGLSYNEQFF.

In DNA, the CDR3 is TGTGCCATCAGTGAGTCGGCAGGACTAGGCTATGAGCAGTTCTTC. It is translated as CAISESAGLGYEQFF. The V gene is TRBV10-3, the J gene TRBJ2-1; TRBD2 agrees at 7 bases. This CDR3 region has 15 residues. The germline CDR1 and CDR2 sequences are ENHRY and SYGVKD. The ends lost 0 bases at V and 8 bases at J; junction bases unmatched: 7.

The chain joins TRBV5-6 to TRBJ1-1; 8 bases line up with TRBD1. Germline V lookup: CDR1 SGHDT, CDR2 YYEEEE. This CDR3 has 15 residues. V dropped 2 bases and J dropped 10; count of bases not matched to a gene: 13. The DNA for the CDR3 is TGTGCCAGCAGCTTTAACTTCAGGGGGCCATCTGGAGCTTTCTTT. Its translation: CASSFNFRGPSGAFF.

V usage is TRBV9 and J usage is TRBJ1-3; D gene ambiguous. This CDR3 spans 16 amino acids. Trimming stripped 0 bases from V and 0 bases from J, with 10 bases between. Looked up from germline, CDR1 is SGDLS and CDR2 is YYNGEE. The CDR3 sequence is CASSVGGRSSGNTIYF. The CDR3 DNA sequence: TGTGCCAGCAGCGTAGGCGGCAGGAGCTCTGGAAACACCATATATTTT.

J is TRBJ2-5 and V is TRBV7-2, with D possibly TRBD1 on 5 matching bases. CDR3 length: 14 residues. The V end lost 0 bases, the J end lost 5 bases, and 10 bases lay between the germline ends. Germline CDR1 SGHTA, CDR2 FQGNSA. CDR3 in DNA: TGTGCCAGCAGCTTAGCTGGGGCCGGCGAGACCCAGTACTTC. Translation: CASSLAGAGETQYF.

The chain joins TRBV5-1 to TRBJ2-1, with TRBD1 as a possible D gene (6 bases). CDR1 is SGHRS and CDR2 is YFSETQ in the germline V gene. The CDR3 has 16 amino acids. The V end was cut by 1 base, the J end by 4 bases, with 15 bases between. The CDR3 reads CASSLMTGSLYNEQFF. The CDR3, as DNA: TGCGCCAGCAGCTTGATGACAGGTTCTCTTTACAATGAGCAGTTCTTC.

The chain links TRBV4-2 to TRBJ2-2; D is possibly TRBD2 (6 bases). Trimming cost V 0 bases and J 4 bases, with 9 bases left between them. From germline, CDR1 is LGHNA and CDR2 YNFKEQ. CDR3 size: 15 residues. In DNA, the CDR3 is TGTGCCAGCAGCCAAGAGCGGGATTCCACCGGGGAGCTGTTTTTT. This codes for CASSQERDSTGELFF.

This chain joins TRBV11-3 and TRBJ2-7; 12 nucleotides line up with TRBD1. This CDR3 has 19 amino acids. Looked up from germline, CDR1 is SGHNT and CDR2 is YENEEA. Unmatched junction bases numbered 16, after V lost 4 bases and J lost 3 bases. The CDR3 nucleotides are TGTGCCAGCAGCTCTTCGGGACAGGGGGCGAAGCGGGGTCTCTACGAGCAGTACTTC. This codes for CASSSSGQGAKRGLYEQYF.

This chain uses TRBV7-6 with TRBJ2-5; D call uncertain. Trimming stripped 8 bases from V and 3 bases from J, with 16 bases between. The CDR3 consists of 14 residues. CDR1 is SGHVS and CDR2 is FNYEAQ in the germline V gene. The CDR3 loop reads CASRRVLPEETQYF. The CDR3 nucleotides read TGTGCCAGCCGCCGTGTGCTGCCGGAAGAGACCCAGTACTTC.

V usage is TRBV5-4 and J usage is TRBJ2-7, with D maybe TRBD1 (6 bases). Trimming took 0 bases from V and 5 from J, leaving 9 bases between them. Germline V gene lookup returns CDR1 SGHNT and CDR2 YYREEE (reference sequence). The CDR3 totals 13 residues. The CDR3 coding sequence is TGTGCCAGCAGCTTGGAGGGGGACGACGAGCAGTACTTC. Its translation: CASSLEGDDEQYF.

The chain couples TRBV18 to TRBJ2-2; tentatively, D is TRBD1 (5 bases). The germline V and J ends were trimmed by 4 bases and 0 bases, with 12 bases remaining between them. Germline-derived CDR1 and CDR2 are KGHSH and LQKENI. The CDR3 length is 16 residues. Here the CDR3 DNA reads TGTGCCAGCTCACACGGCGGCAGGGCGAACACCGGGGAGCTGTTTTTT. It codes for CASSHGGRANTGELFF.

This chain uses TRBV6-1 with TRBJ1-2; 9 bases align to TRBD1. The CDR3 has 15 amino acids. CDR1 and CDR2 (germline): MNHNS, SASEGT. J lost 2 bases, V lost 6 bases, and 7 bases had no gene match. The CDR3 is CASSSGTGTNYGYTF. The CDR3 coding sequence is TGTGCCAGCAGCTCCGGGACAGGGACAAACTATGGCTACACCTTC.